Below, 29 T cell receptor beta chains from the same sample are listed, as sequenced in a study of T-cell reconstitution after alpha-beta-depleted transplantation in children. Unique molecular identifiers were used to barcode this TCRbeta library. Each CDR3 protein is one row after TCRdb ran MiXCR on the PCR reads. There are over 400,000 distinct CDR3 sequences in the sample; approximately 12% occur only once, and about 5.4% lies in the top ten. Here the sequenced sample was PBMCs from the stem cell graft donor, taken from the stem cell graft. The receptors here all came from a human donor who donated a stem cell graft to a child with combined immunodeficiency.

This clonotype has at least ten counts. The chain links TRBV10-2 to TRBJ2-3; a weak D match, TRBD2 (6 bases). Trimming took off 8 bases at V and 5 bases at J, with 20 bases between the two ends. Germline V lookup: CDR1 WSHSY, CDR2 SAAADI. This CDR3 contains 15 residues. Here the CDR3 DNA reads TGCGCCAGCGGCCGATCTGCGGGAAGGGGAGATACGCAGTATTTT. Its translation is CASGRSAGRGDTQYF.

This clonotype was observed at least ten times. CDR3 protein: CASSLKGGNTEAFF. The CDR3 DNA sequence: TGTGCCAGCAGCTTAAAAGGGGGCAATACTGAAGCTTTCTTT. J is TRBJ1-1 and V is TRBV7-2; 7 bases match TRBD1. From germline, CDR1 is SGHTA and CDR2 FQGNSA. Trimming at V came to 2 bases and at J to 5 bases, leaving 5 bases not matched to a gene. This CDR3 has 14 residues.

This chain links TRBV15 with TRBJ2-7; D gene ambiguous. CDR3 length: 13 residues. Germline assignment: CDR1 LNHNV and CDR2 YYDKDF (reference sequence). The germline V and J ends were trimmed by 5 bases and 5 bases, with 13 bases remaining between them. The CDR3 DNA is TGTGCCACCAGCGCCCGAGCGTGGAACGAGCAGTACTTC. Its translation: CATSARAWNEQYF.

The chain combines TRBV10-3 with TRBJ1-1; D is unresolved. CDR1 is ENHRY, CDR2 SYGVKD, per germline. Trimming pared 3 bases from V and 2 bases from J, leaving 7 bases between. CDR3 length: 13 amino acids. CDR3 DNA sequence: TGTGCCATCAGTGAACTGACCAACACTGAAGCTTTCTTT. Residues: CAISELTNTEAFF.

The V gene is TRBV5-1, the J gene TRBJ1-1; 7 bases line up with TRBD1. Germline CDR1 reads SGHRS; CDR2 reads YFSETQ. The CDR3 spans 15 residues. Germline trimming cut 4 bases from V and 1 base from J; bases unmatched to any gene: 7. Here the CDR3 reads CASSLDRVWNTEAFF. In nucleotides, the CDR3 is TGCGCCAGCAGCCTAGACAGGGTTTGGAACACTGAAGCTTTCTTT. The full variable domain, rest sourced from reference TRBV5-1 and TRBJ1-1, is KAGVTQTPRYLIKTRGQQVTLSCSPISGHRSVSWYQQTPGQGLQFLFEYFSETQRNKGNFPGRFSGRQFSNSRSEMNVSTLELGDSALYLCASSLDRVWNTEAFFGQGTRLTVV.

The CDR3 here is CASSGEPFSSYEQYF. The CDR3, as DNA: TGTGCCAGCAGCGGGGAGCCTTTTTCTTCCTACGAGCAGTACTTC. This rearrangement joins TRBV4-2 to TRBJ2-7; D is perhaps TRBD2 (5 bases). The length of the CDR3 is 15 residues. Germline V gene lookup returns CDR1 LGHNA and CDR2 YNFKEQ. Trimming stripped 5 bases from V and 1 base from J, with 15 bases between.

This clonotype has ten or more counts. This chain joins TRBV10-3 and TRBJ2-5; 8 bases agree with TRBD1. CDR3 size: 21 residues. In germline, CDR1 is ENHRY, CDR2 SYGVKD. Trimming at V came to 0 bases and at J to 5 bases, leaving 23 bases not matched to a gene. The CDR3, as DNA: TGTGCCATCAGTGAGTCCCAGCAGGCCTTCAGCAATCGGACAGGGAGGGAGACCCAGTACTTC. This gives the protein CAISESQQAFSNRTGRETQYF.

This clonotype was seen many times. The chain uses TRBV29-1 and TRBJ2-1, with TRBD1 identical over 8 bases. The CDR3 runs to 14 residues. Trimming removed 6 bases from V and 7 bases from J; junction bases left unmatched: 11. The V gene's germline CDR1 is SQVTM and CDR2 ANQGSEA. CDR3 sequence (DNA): TGCAGCGTAGGGAGGACAGGGTCGGTAAATGAGCAGTTCTTC. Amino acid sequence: CSVGRTGSVNEQFF.

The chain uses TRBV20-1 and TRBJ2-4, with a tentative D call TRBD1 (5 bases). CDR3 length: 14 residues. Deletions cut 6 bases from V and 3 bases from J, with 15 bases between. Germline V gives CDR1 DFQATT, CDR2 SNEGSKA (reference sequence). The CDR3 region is CSARQGGDKNIQYF. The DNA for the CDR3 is TGCAGTGCCAGGCAGGGTGGGGACAAAAACATTCAGTACTTC.

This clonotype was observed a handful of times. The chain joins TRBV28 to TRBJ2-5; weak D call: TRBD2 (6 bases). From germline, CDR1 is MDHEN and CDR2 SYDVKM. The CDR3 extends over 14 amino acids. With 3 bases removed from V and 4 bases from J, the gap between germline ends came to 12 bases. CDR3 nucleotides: TGTGCCAGCAGTTTGAGCGACGGGAGAGAGACCCAGTACTTC. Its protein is CASSLSDGRETQYF.

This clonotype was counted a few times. CDR3 nucleotide sequence: TGCAGTGCTAGGACAGTGGCTTTGAGCTCCTATAATTCACCCCTCCACTTT. This translates into CSARTVALSSYNSPLHF. This chain links TRBV20-1 with TRBJ1-6, with TRBD1 as a possible D gene (5 bases). The V end was cut by 3 bases, the J end by 0 bases, with 15 bases between. The CDR3 is 17 amino acids. CDR1 is DFQATT and CDR2 is SNEGSKA in the germline V gene (reference sequence).

The CDR3 loop reads CASTASSGEETQYF. CDR3 bases: TGTGCCAGCACCGCCTCTAGCGGAGAGGAGACCCAGTACTTC. The chain has TRBV7-8 and TRBJ2-5, with 7 nucleotides matching TRBD2. The germline V gene has CDR1 SGHVS and CDR2 FQNEAQ. After removal of 7 bases from V and 5 bases from J, the junction contained 10 bases not matched to a gene. CDR3 length equals 14 residues.

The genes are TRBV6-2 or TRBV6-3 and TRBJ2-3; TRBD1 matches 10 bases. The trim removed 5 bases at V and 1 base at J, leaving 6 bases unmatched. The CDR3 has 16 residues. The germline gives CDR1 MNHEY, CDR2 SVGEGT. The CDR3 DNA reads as TGTGCCAGCAGTGACGACAGGGGGCGCGGCACAGATACGCAGTATTTT. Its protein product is CASSDDRGRGTDTQYF.

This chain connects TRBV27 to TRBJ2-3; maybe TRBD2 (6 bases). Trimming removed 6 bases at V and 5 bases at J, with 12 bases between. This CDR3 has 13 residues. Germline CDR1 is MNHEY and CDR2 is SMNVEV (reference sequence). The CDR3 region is CASSWDLGDTQYF. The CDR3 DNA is TGTGCCAGCAGCTGGGACTTGGGAGATACGCAGTATTTT.

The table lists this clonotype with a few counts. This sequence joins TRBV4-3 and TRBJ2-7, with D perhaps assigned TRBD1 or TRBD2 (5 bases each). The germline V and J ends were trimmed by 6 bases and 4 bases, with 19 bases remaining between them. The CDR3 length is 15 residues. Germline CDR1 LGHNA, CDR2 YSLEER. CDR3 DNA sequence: TGCGCCAGCAGGAAGTCTGACGGGGACCTATACGAGCAGTACTTC. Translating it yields CASRKSDGDLYEQYF.

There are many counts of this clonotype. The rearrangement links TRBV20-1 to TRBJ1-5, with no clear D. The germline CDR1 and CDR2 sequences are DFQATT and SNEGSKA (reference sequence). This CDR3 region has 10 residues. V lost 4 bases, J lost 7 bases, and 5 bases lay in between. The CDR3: CSATGQPQHF. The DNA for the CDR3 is TGCAGTGCTACGGGGCAGCCCCAGCATTTT.

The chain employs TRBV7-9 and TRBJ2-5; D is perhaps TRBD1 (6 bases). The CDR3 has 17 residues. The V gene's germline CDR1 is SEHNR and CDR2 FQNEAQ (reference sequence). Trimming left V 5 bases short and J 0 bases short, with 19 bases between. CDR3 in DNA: TGTGCCAGCAGCCCCCTGGGGGCTTACTCGTACCAAGAGACCCAGTACTTC. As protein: CASSPLGAYSYQETQYF.

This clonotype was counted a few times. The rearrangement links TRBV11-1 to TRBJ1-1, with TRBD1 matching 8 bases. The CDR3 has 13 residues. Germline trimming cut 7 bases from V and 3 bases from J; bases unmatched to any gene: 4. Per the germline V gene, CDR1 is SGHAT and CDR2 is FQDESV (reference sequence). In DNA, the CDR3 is TGTGCCAGCACCATACAGGGGGACACTGAAGCTTTCTTT. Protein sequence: CASTIQGDTEAFF.

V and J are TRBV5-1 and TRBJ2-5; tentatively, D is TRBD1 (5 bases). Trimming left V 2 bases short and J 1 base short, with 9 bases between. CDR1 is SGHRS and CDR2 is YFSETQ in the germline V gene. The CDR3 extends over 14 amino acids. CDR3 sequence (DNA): TGCGCCAGCAGCTTTGGGGCCCTCCAAGAGACCCAGTACTTC. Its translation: CASSFGALQETQYF.

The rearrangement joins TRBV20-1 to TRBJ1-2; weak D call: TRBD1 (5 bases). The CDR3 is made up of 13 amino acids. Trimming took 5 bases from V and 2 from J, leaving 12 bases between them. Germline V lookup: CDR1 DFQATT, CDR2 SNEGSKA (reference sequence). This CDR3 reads CSALRWGNYGYTF. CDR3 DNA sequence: TGCAGTGCTTTGCGATGGGGGAACTATGGCTACACCTTC.

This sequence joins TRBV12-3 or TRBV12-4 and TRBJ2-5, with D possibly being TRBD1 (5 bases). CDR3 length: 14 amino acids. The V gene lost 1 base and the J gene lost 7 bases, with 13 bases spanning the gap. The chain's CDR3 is CASSLGGRGATQYF. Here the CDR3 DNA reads TGTGCCAGCAGTTTAGGGGGCCGAGGCGCGACCCAGTACTTC.

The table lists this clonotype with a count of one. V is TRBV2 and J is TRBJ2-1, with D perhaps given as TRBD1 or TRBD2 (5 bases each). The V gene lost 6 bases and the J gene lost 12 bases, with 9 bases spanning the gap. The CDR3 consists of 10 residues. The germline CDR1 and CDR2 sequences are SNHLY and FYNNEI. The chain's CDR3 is CASRGTLQFF. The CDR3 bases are TGTGCCAGCAGAGGGACCCTGCAGTTCTTC.

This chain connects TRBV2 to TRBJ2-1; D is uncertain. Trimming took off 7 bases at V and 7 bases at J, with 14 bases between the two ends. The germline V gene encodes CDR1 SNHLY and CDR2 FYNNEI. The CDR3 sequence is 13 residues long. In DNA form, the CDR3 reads TGTGCCAGCACTCTCCTGGGATCTAATGAGCAGTTCTTC. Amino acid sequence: CASTLLGSNEQFF.

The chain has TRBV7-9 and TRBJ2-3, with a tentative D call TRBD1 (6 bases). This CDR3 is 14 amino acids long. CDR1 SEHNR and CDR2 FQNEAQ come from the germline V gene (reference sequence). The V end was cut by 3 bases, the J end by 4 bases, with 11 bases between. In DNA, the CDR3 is TGTGCCAGCAGCTTTACAGGGAGCCCAGATACGCAGTATTTT. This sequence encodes CASSFTGSPDTQYF.

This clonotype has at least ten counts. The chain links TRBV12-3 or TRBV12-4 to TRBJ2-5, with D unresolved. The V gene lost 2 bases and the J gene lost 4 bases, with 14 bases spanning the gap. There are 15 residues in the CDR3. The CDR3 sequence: CASSLYRRPGETQYF. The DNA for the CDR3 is TGTGCCAGCAGTTTATACCGACGGCCGGGAGAGACCCAGTACTTC.

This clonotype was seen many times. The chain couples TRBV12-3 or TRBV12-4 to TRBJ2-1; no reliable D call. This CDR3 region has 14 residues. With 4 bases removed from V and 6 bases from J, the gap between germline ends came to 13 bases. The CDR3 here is CASSWVDRRNEQFF. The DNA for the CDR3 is TGTGCCAGCAGTTGGGTGGATAGGCGCAATGAGCAGTTCTTC.

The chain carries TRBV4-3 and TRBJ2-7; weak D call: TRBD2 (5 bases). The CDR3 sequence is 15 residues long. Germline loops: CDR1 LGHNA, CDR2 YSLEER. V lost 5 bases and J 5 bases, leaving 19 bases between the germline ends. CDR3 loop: CASSLRGTEVDEQYF. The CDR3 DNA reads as TGCGCCAGCAGCTTACGGGGTACTGAGGTGGACGAGCAGTACTTC.

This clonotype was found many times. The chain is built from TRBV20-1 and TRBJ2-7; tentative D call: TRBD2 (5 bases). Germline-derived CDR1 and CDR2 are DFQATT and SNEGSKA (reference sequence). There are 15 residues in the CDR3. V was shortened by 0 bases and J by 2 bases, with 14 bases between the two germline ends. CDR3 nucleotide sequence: TGCAGTGCTAGAGATGAGGCGGGCGCTGCCTACGAGCAGTACTTC. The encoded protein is CSARDEAGAAYEQYF.

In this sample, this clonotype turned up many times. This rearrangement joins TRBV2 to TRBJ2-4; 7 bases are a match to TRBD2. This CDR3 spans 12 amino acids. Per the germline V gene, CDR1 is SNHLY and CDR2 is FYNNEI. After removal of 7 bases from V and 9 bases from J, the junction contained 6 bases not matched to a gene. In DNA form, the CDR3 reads TGTGCCAGCAATGCGGGAGCGGTCATTCAGTACTTC. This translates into CASNAGAVIQYF.